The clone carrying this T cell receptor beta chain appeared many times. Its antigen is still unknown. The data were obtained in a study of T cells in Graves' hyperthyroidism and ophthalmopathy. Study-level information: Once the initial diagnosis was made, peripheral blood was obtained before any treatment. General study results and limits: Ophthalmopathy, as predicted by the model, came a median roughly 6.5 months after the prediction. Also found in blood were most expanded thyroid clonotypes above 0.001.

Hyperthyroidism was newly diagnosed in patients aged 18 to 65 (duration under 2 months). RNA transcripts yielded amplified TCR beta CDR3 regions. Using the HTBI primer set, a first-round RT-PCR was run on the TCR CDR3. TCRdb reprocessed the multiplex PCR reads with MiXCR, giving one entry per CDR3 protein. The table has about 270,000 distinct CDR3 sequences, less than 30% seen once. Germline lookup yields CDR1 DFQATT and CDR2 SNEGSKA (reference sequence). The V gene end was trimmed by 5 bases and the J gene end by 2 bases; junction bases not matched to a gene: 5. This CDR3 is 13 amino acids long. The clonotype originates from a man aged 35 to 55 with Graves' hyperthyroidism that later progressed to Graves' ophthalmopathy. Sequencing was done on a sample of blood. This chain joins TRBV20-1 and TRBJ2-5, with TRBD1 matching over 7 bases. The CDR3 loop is CSAPDRAQETQYF. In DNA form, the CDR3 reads TGCAGTGCTCCAGACAGGGCACAAGAGACCCAGTACTTC.